The 30 T cell receptor beta chains reported below all come from one sample, sequenced in a study of blood T cell repertoires in COVID-19. Clones were read by immunoSEQ multiplex PCR, and TCRdb kept only the in-frame ones, dropping some. The sample yields 350,000 to 400,000 clones, approximately 90% seen once. Sequenced sample: PBMCs or T cells enriched from blood (not recorded which). The receptors shown here come from a woman aged 40 to 49 who had been exposed to COVID-19.

About this clone itself: Distinct nucleotide sequences in the sample also encode this CDR3. The V and J genes are TRBV30 and TRBJ1-2; no reliable D call. CDR3 length: 12 residues. Germline V gives CDR1 GTSNPN, CDR2 SVGIG (reference sequence). Trimming took 0 bases from V and 5 from J, leaving 7 bases between them. CDR3 coding DNA: TGTGCCTGGAGTGTGTCGGGATATGGCTACACCTTC. Its translation: CAWSVSGYGYTF.

V and J are TRBV7-9 and TRBJ1-3; D gene unclear. The CDR3 is 13 amino acids. Trimming took off 7 bases at V and 4 bases at J, with 11 bases between the two ends. The germline V gene has CDR1 SEHNR and CDR2 FQNEAQ (reference sequence). CDR3 in DNA: TGTGCCAGCACCCTTTCGGGGGGAAACACCATATATTTT. Protein: CASTLSGGNTIYF.

V usage is TRBV6-5 and J usage is TRBJ1-2; D might be TRBD1 (6 bases). This CDR3 comprises 13 residues. With 8 bases removed from V and 7 bases from J, the gap between germline ends came to 17 bases. Germline lookup yields CDR1 MNHEY and CDR2 SVGAGI. CDR3 coding DNA: TGTGCCAGCGGACAGAGTGGGGTATCTGGCTACACCTTC. It specifies CASGQSGVSGYTF.

The rearrangement uses TRBV19 and TRBJ2-2; D not certain. Germline-derived CDR1 and CDR2 are LNHDA and SQIVND (reference sequence). V lost 0 bases to trimming and J lost 1 base, with 9 bases between them. CDR3 length: 16 residues. The CDR3 DNA follows: TGTGCCAGTAGTATAGAGACATCATTGAACACCGGGGAGCTGTTTTTT. It encodes CASSIETSLNTGELFF.

Comments on this clone: The sample holds other DNA sequences that translate to the same CDR3. The chain is built from TRBV28 and TRBJ2-7; no reliable D call. With 4 bases removed from V and 4 bases from J, the gap between germline ends came to 5 bases. CDR3 size: 11 residues. CDR1 and CDR2 (germline): MDHEN, SYDVKM. The CDR3 reads CASSSSYEQYF. The DNA for the CDR3 is TGTGCCAGCAGTTCCAGTTACGAGCAGTACTTC.

V usage is TRBV10-3 and J usage is TRBJ1-1, with 9 positions matching TRBD1. In germline, CDR1 is ENHRY, CDR2 SYGVKD. The CDR3 sequence is 14 residues long. J lost 4 bases, V lost 9 bases, and 9 bases had no gene match. CDR3 coding DNA: TGTGCCATTAGGGAACAGGGGGCGGTCACTGAAGCTTTCTTT. It yields the protein CAIREQGAVTEAFF.

The rearrangement joins TRBV24-1 to TRBJ2-1; D possibly corresponds to TRBD1 (6 bases). V dropped 9 bases and J dropped 7 bases, with 18 bases sitting between them. CDR1 and CDR2 from the germline V gene are KGHDR and SFDVKD. This CDR3 is built from 14 residues. This chain's CDR3 is CATSHKRRGNEQFF. CDR3 nucleotide sequence: TGTGCCACCTCACACAAGCGTAGGGGGAATGAGCAGTTCTTC.

This chain links TRBV11-3 with TRBJ2-2, with TRBD2 matching over 7 bases. Germline-derived CDR1 and CDR2 are SGHNT and YENEEA. The CDR3 runs 17 residues. The V and J ends lost 0 bases and 4 bases, in that order; junction bases with no gene match: 8. In DNA, the CDR3 is TGTGCCAGCAGCTTAGATCGGGGCGGGAGAGGCACCGGGGAGCTGTTTTTT. It yields the protein CASSLDRGGRGTGELFF.

The J gene is TRBJ2-5, the V gene TRBV11-3; 7 nucleotides agree with TRBD2. CDR3 length: 15 residues. Germline V gene lookup returns CDR1 SGHNT and CDR2 YENEEA. V gave up 2 bases and J gave up 2 bases; unmatched junction bases: 5. The CDR3 spells CASSLPAGKQETQYF. In DNA, the CDR3 is TGTGCCAGCAGCTTACCAGCGGGAAAACAAGAGACCCAGTACTTC.

The chain carries TRBV3-1 (or the pseudogene TRBV3-2) and TRBJ1-2; no reliable D call. From germline, CDR1 is LGHDT and CDR2 YNNKEL (reference sequence). V was cut by 5 bases and J by 8 bases, with 12 bases left in between. CDR3 length: 12 residues. CDR3 sequence reads: CASSNGLWGYTF. CDR3 bases: TGTGCCAGCAGCAACGGACTCTGGGGCTACACCTTC.

CDR3 protein: CASSSQEGYGYTF. CDR3 nucleotide sequence: TGTGCCAGCAGCTCCCAAGAGGGCTATGGCTACACCTTC. This rearrangement joins TRBV11-3 to TRBJ1-2; no definite D call. The germline gives CDR1 SGHNT, CDR2 YENEEA. The V gene lost 4 bases and the J gene lost 4 bases, with 10 bases spanning the gap. This CDR3 spans 13 amino acids.

V gene TRBV29-1 combines with J gene TRBJ2-7, with D uncertain. In germline, CDR1 is SQVTM, CDR2 ANQGSEA. Trimming pared 4 bases from V and 0 bases from J, leaving 7 bases between. The CDR3 is 12 residues long. CDR3: CSVVASSYEQYF. For the CDR3, the DNA is TGCAGCGTTGTCGCCAGCTCCTACGAGCAGTACTTC.

J is TRBJ2-1 and V is TRBV4-1; 8 nucleotides agree with TRBD2. This CDR3 is 16 amino acids long. The junction had 11 bases not matched to a gene; V was cut back by 4 bases and J by 6 bases. The germline V gene encodes CDR1 MGHRA and CDR2 YSYEKL. CDR3 sequence reads: CASSREPGLELNEQFF. For the CDR3, the DNA is TGCGCCAGCAGCCGAGAGCCGGGACTAGAGCTCAATGAGCAGTTCTTC.

The chain recombines TRBV9 with TRBJ1-2; 8 bases line up with TRBD1. The V gene end was trimmed by 4 bases and the J gene end by 12 bases; junction bases not matched to a gene: 11. The CDR3 has 13 residues. CDR1 SGDLS and CDR2 YYNGEE come from the germline V gene. The CDR3 DNA sequence: TGTGCCAGCAGCCCCGTACAGGGGGGAGGGCACACCTTC. Its translation is CASSPVQGGGHTF.

CDR3 DNA: TGTGCCAGCAGCTTGGGAGGCGGGGGTGGTGGCAATGAGCAGTTCTTC. It codes for CASSLGGGGGGNEQFF. The V gene is TRBV5-4, the J gene TRBJ2-1; 7 bases agree with TRBD2. V was clipped by 0 bases and J by 6 bases; unmatched bases: 9. Germline V gives CDR1 SGHNT, CDR2 YYREEE (reference sequence). The CDR3 sequence is 16 residues long.

In this sample, this clone turned up once. The chain links TRBV3-1 (or the pseudogene TRBV3-2) to TRBJ1-2; no clear D. The length of the CDR3 is 13 residues. The germline gives CDR1 LGHDT, CDR2 YNNKEL (reference sequence). Between the trimmed V and J ends, which lost 3 bases and 4 bases, there was a span of 9 bases. CDR3 amino acids: CASSHPRLYGYTF. CDR3 in DNA: TGTGCCAGCAGCCACCCGAGACTCTATGGCTACACCTTC.

The chain uses TRBV21-1 and TRBJ1-5; the table names TRBD1, a call not compared with the DNA. TRBV21-1 corresponds to a pseudogene. The CDR3 covers 18 residues. CDR3 DNA sequence: TGTGCCAGCAGCAAGGTCAGGGGGCCGCGGGATAGCAATCAGCCCCAGCATTTT. This codes for CASSKVRGPRDSNQPQHF.

The V call is TRBV10-2, the J call TRBJ1-1, with D possibly being TRBD1 (5 bases). Between the trimmed V and J ends, which lost 3 bases and 8 bases, there was a span of 7 bases. This CDR3 contains 11 residues. From germline, CDR1 is WSHSY and CDR2 SAAADI. The CDR3 loop reads CASSEYREAFF. The DNA for the CDR3 is TGCGCCAGCAGTGAATACAGGGAAGCTTTCTTT.

J is TRBJ1-4 and V is TRBV5-1; tentative D call: TRBD1 (5 bases). V lost 7 bases to trimming and J lost 5 bases, with 15 bases between them. The germline CDR1 and CDR2 sequences are SGHRS and YFSETQ. The CDR3 is 14 residues long. CDR3 sequence: CASSAGLQNEKLFF. In DNA form, the CDR3 reads TGCGCCAGCTCTGCAGGGCTCCAAAATGAAAAACTGTTTTTT.

The rearrangement uses TRBV11-1 and TRBJ2-7; 7 nucleotides match TRBD1. Losses at the gene ends were 2 bases for V and 1 base for J; bases not matched to a gene: 8. The germline gives CDR1 SGHAT, CDR2 FQDESV (reference sequence). This CDR3 is 16 amino acids long. The CDR3 DNA reads TGTGCCAGCAGCTTACTCCCCCCGACAGGGTCCTACGAGCAGTACTTC. Protein product: CASSLLPPTGSYEQYF.

This chain joins TRBV7-9 and TRBJ1-5, with 7 positions matching TRBD1. This CDR3 region has 15 residues. Germline lookup yields CDR1 SEHNR and CDR2 FQNEAQ (reference sequence). Trimming cost V 5 bases and J 2 bases; bases outside gene matches: 6. The chain's CDR3 is CASSTGTVRNQPQHF. The CDR3, as DNA: TGTGCCAGCAGCACCGGGACAGTTCGCAATCAGCCCCAGCATTTT.

V gene TRBV9 combines with J gene TRBJ2-2; D possibly corresponds to TRBD2 (5 bases). Trimming removed 4 bases from V and 7 bases from J, with 14 bases in between. The CDR3 totals 14 residues. CDR1 is SGDLS, CDR2 YYNGEE, per germline. The CDR3 spells CASSPRGAVGELFF. Here the CDR3 DNA reads TGTGCCAGCAGCCCCCGGGGAGCGGTCGGGGAGCTGTTTTTT. Combining the CDR3 with reference TRBV9 and TRBJ2-2 gives the whole variable domain DSGVTQTPKHLITATGQRVTLRCSPRSGDLSVYWYQQSLDQGLQFLIQYYNGEERAKGNILERFSAQQFPDLHSELNLSSLELGDSALYFCASSPRGAVGELFFGEGSRLTVL.

The chain employs TRBV24-1 and TRBJ2-1; perhaps TRBD1 as D (5 bases). V was trimmed by 7 bases and J by 7 bases, leaving 13 bases between them. CDR3 length equals 13 residues. CDR1 is KGHDR, CDR2 SFDVKD, per germline. The CDR3 sequence: CATSQAAGNEQFF. The CDR3 DNA is TGTGCCACCAGCCAGGCGGCAGGGAATGAGCAGTTCTTC.

The rearrangement joins TRBV30 to TRBJ1-2, with D unclear. The CDR3 runs to 11 residues. The V gene lost 0 bases and the J gene lost 8 bases, with 7 bases spanning the gap. Germline V CDR1 and CDR2: GTSNPN, SVGIG (reference sequence). The CDR3 DNA reads as TGTGCCTGGAGTGTGGGGAGCGGCTACACCTTC. Amino acids: CAWSVGSGYTF.

This rearrangement joins TRBV30 to TRBJ2-2; 8 nucleotides match TRBD2. The CDR3 length is 14 residues. The ends lost 2 bases at V and 1 base at J; junction bases unmatched: 0. Germline CDR1 reads GTSNPN; CDR2 reads SVGIG (reference sequence). CDR3: CAWSSGRNTGELFF. Written as DNA, the CDR3 is TGTGCCTGGAGTAGCGGGAGGAACACCGGGGAGCTGTTTTTT.

The chain joins TRBV10-3 to TRBJ2-1, with 7 positions matching TRBD2. Germline trimming cut 6 bases from V and 2 bases from J; bases unmatched to any gene: 13. Germline V gene lookup returns CDR1 ENHRY and CDR2 SYGVKD. The CDR3 loop spans 17 amino acids. The CDR3 sequence: CAISRMGGGLPYNEQFF. The CDR3 nucleotides are TGTGCCATCAGCAGGATGGGCGGGGGTCTGCCCTACAATGAGCAGTTCTTC.

This chain connects TRBV5-4 to TRBJ2-3; weak D call: TRBD2 (5 bases). Per germline, CDR1 SGHNT and CDR2 YYREEE (reference sequence). The length of the CDR3 is 15 residues. V shed 6 bases and J shed 1 base, with 15 bases lying between them. The CDR3: CASIDKGAGTDTQYF. The CDR3 coding sequence is TGTGCCAGCATCGACAAAGGAGCGGGCACAGATACGCAGTATTTT.

The chain recombines TRBV30 with TRBJ2-7; TRBD1 agrees at 12 bases. CDR3 size: 13 residues. Germline loops: CDR1 GTSNPN, CDR2 SVGIG (reference sequence). V lost 6 bases to trimming and J lost 4 bases; unmatched junction nucleotides: 4. The CDR3 DNA reads TGTGCCTGTCCGGGACAGGGGGCTTACGAGCAGTACTTC. Amino acids: CACPGQGAYEQYF.

V usage is TRBV3-1 (or the pseudogene TRBV3-2) and J usage is TRBJ2-7; 11 nucleotides line up with TRBD2. With V trimmed by 2 bases and J by 9 bases, 12 bases remained unmatched. The CDR3 covers 16 residues. Germline V gene lookup returns CDR1 LGHDT and CDR2 YNNKEL (reference sequence). The CDR3 region is CASSQSVSGGGLGQYF. The CDR3 bases are TGTGCCAGCAGCCAATCGGTTAGCGGGGGGGGCTTAGGGCAGTACTTC.

This clone occurred a few times. The chain recombines TRBV3-1 (or the pseudogene TRBV3-2) with TRBJ2-1, with D possibly being TRBD2 (6 bases). The V and J ends lost 3 bases and 8 bases respectively, with 17 bases between them. The CDR3 sequence is 15 residues long. Looked up from germline, CDR1 is LGHDT and CDR2 is YNNKEL (reference sequence). CDR3 coding DNA: TGTGCCAGCAGCCAGAGCGGGCCCCCATCGGATGAGCAGTTCTTC. This gives the protein CASSQSGPPSDEQFF.